The entry below describes one T cell receptor (beta chain). Via template switching, UMIs carrying a 6-nucleotide sample barcode were introduced. Amplification of TCRalpha and TCRbeta cDNA involved two nested PCRs that ran for 16 and 9 cycles. TCRdb reanalyzed the 5' RACE reads, giving one entry per CDR3 protein sequence and no DNA. This sample carries roughly 200,000 distinct CDR3 sequences, with 7.7% going to the ten biggest clones. The source of the sample is a study of monozygotic twins with inflammatory bowel disease. The sample consisted of blood. The sequence was collected from a human donor with ulcerative colitis or Crohn's disease, or a healthy co-twin of an affected twin (not recorded which).

CDR3: CASTVDGLGEQYF. This sequence joins TRBV12-3 or TRBV12-4 and TRBJ2-7. The CDR3 length is 13 residues.